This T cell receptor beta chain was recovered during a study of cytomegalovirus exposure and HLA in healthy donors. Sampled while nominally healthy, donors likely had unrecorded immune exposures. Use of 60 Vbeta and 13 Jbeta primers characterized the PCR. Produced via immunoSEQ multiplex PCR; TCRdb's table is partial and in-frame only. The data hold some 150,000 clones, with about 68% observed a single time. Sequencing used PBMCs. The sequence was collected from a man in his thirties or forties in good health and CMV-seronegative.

The CDR3 protein is CASSLSGTPEETQYF. DNA for the CDR3: TGCGCCAGCAGCTTGAGTGGGACTCCTGAGGAGACCCAGTACTTC. The chain employs TRBV5-1 and TRBJ2-5, with D perhaps TRBD2 (6 bases). V was clipped by 1 base and J by 5 bases, with 15 bases between them. The CDR3 totals 15 residues. Germline CDR1 SGHRS, CDR2 YFSETQ.